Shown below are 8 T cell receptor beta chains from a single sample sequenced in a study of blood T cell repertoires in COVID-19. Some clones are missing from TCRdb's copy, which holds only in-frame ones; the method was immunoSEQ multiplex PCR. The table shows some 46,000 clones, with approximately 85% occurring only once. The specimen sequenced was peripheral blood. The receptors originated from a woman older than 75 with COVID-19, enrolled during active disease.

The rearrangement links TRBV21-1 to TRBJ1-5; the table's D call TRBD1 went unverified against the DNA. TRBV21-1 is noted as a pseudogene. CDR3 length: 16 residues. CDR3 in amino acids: CASSKGTPYSNQPQHF. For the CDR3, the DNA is TGTGCCAGCAGCAAAGGTACACCTTATAGCAATCAGCCCCAGCATTTT.

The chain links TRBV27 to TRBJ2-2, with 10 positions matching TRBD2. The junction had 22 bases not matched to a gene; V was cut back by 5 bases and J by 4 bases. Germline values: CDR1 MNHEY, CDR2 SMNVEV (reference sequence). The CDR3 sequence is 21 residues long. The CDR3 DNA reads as TGTGCCAGCAGTCCTTATGATCCTAGCGTGGTAGCGGGGGGACGCACCGGGGAGCTGTTTTTT. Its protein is CASSPYDPSVVAGGRTGELFF.

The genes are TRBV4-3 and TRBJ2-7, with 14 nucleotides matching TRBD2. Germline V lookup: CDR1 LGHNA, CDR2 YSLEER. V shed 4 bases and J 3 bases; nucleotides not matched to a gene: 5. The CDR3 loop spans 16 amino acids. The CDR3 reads CASSPTSGGAGYEQYF. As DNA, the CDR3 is TGCGCCAGCAGCCCGACTAGCGGGGGGGCGGGCTACGAGCAGTACTTC.

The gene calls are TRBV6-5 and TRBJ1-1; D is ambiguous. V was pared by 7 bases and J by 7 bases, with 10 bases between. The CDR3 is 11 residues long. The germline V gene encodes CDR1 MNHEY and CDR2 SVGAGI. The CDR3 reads CASTYANEAFF. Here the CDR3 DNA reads TGTGCCAGCACCTACGCGAATGAAGCTTTCTTT.

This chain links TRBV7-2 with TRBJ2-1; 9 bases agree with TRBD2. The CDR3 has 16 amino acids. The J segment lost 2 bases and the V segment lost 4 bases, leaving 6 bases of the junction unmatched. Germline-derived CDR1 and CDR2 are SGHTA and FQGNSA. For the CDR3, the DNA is TGTGCCAGCAGCTCCTTAGCGGGAGAGACCTACAATGAGCAGTTCTTC. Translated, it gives CASSSLAGETYNEQFF. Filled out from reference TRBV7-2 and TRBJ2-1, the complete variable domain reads GAGVSQSPSNKVTEKGKDVELRCDPISGHTALYWYRQSLGQGLEFLIYFQGNSAPDKSGLPSDRFSAERTGGSVSTLTIQRTQQEDSAVYLCASSSLAGETYNEQFFGPGTRLTVL.

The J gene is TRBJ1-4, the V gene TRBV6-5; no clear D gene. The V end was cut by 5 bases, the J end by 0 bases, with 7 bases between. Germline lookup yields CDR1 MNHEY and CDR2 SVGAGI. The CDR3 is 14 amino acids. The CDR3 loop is CASSNRATNEKLFF. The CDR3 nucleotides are TGTGCCAGCAGTAATCGTGCAACTAATGAAAAACTGTTTTTT.

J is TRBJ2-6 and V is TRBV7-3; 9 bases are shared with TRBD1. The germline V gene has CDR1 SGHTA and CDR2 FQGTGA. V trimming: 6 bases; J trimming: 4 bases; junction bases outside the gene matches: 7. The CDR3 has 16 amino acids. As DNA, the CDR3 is TGTGCCAGCAGGGGACAGGGATTGGCCGGGGCCAACGTCCTGACTTTC. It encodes CASRGQGLAGANVLTF.

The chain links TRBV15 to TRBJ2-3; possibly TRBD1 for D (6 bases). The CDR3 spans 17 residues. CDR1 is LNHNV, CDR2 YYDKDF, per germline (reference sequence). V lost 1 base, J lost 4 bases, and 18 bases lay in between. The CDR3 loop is CATSRVFQTGGADTQYF. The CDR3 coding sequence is TGTGCCACCAGCAGAGTTTTCCAGACAGGTGGGGCAGATACGCAGTATTTT.